This TCR beta chain emerged from a study of PD-1 blockade in classical Hodgkin lymphoma. With V trimmed by 1 base and J by 3 bases, 5 bases remained unmatched. This CDR3 is 16 amino acids long. The germline V gene has CDR1 MDHEN and CDR2 SYDVKM. Measured with immunoSEQ multiplex PCR; TCRdb has only the in-frame clones, and not every one. The table has approximately 8,000 clones, approximately 80% seen once; the top ten hold approximately 42%. A remark on this clone: Its antigen is unidentified.

General observations from the study: Whoever responded completely had baseline diversity much like that seen in newly diagnosed patients. When set against healthy donors, newly diagnosed patients were reported to show lower baseline TCR diversity. The study found that TCR diversity rose significantly by C4D1 in CD4+ but not CD8+ cells.

Time point described: cycle 4 day 1 (C4D1), after five to seven weeks of nivolumab. Every patient relapsed after autologous stem cell transplantation, and brentuximab vedotin exposure varied. When best responses were assessed, they were complete response, partial response or progressive disease. Sequenced here: peripheral blood mononuclear cells (PBMCs), sampled before the fourth cycle of nivolumab. This chain connects TRBV28 to TRBJ2-4; 8 bases fit TRBD1. This sequence originates from a human donor with classical Hodgkin lymphoma. For the CDR3, the DNA is TGTGCCAGCAGTTTATCAGCAGGGGGCAACAAAAACATTCAGTACTTC. Translation gives CASSLSAGGNKNIQYF.